The following is a T cell receptor beta chain sequence with its context. Its specificity is unknown. A read error may produce the germline difference seen at one junction end. Each CDR3 protein gets one entry after TCRdb re-called the reads with MiXCR. Among about 920,000 distinct CDR3 sequences listed, about 33% were seen once. The source of the sample is a study of T cell repertoires in cytomegalovirus infection. The TCR comes from a human donor in good health (CMV status not recorded). Some clones in this sample may be carry-over from other donors' samples. Source: cultured CD8+ T cells from PBMCs, taken from culture after CMV antigen stimulation.

The CDR3 nucleotides are TGTGCCAACAGCTCTTGGGACAGCCGTGGCAAACTGTTTTTT. It translates to CANSSWDSRGKLFF. The chain employs TRBV7-9 and TRBJ1-4, with 7 bases identical to TRBD1. There are 14 residues in the CDR3. Germline CDR1 reads SEHNR; CDR2 reads FQNEAQ (reference sequence).